This entry lists 27 T cell receptor beta chains sequenced from one sample in a study of T cell repertoires in cytomegalovirus infection (dated by TCRdb to the late 2010s). Sequencing was performed on an Illumina HiSeq 1500. TCRdb itself trimmed the public reads at Q25 with fastp, ran MiXCR and retained productive beta chains. Rows are combined by CDR3 protein, so each entry shows the most common genes and DNA. The sample data list about 200,000 distinct CDR3 sequences, and approximately 9.6% of these were observed just once. The ten largest clones add up to approximately 4.2% of the sample. Sample: PBMCs. The receptors here all came from a human donor in good health (CMV status not recorded). Some clones in this sample may be carry-over from other donors' samples.

This clonotype was counted at least ten times. This chain links TRBV7-8 with TRBJ1-2; TRBD1 aligns across 12 bases. The CDR3 sequence is 15 residues long. The V gene's germline CDR1 is SGHVS and CDR2 FQNEAQ. V was pared by 4 bases and J by 4 bases, with 4 bases of the junction left unmatched. This CDR3 is CASSWDRGRGYGYTF. DNA of the CDR3: TGTGCCAGCAGCTGGGACAGGGGGCGCGGCTATGGCTACACCTTC.

This clonotype was seen many times. The genes are TRBV7-6 and TRBJ2-3; D unclear. The germline V gene has CDR1 SGHVS and CDR2 FNYEAQ. Trimming stripped 0 bases from V and 9 bases from J, with 7 bases between. This CDR3 has 12 residues. The CDR3, as DNA: TGTGCCAGCAGCTTAGCTGGCAGAACGCAGTATTTT. Translating it yields CASSLAGRTQYF.

V usage is TRBV6-2 or TRBV6-3 and J usage is TRBJ1-1, with TRBD1 identical over 9 bases. V gave up 5 bases and J gave up 8 bases; unmatched junction bases: 6. Germline-derived CDR1 and CDR2 are MNHEY and SVGEGT. The CDR3 totals 13 residues. The CDR3 bases are TGTGCCAGCAGTCGTCATGGACAGGGGGAAGCTTTCTTT. This translates into CASSRHGQGEAFF.

This clonotype was seen ten or more times. The chain combines TRBV6-2 or TRBV6-3 with TRBJ2-7; D is unresolved. The CDR3 spans 11 residues. From germline, CDR1 is MNHEY and CDR2 SVGEGT. The V end was cut by 11 bases, the J end by 2 bases, with 10 bases between. The CDR3 sequence: CACGPPYEQYF. CDR3 coding DNA: TGTGCCTGCGGACCCCCCTACGAGCAGTACTTC.

This clonotype occurred many times. The chain carries TRBV7-2 and TRBJ1-2; 11 nucleotides align to TRBD1. The CDR3 runs to 14 residues. Trimming took 6 bases from V and 5 from J; bases not matched to a gene: 5. Germline V gene sequence: CDR1 SGHTA, CDR2 FQGNSA. This CDR3 is CASRSGTGGYGYTF. As DNA, the CDR3 is TGTGCCAGCAGGTCCGGGACAGGGGGTTATGGCTACACCTTC.

This clonotype showed up many times. This chain links TRBV7-2 with TRBJ2-2; D remains unclear. CDR3 length equals 13 residues. Germline loops: CDR1 SGHTA, CDR2 FQGNSA. The CDR3 DNA reads as TGTGGGACCCAAAATCTGAACACCGGGGAGCTGTTTTTT. Its translation is CGTQNLNTGELFF.

This clonotype has a count of ten or more. The V call is TRBV7-2, the J call TRBJ2-1; 15 positions match TRBD2. The CDR3 spans 15 residues. V shed 5 bases and J 8 bases; nucleotides not matched to a gene: 4. Germline lookup yields CDR1 SGHTA and CDR2 FQGNSA. The CDR3 loop reads CASSRGLAGGDEQFF. In DNA form, the CDR3 reads TGTGCCAGCAGCCGCGGACTAGCGGGAGGGGATGAGCAGTTCTTC. Supplemented by reference TRBV7-2 and TRBJ2-1, the full variable domain reads GAGVSQSPSNKVTEKGKDVELRCDPISGHTALYWYRQSLGQGLEFLIYFQGNSAPDKSGLPSDRFSAERTGGSVSTLTIQRTQQEDSAVYLCASSRGLAGGDEQFFGPGTRLTVL.

This clonotype was seen repeatedly, ten times or more. The V call is TRBV7-2, the J call TRBJ2-7; 11 bases match TRBD2. The length of the CDR3 is 15 residues. The germline gives CDR1 SGHTA, CDR2 FQGNSA. The V gene end was trimmed by 5 bases and the J gene end by 7 bases; junction bases not matched to a gene: 10. The DNA for the CDR3 is TGTGCCAGCAGCACAGGACTAGCGGGCCCATTAGAGCAGTACTTC. Its translation: CASSTGLAGPLEQYF.

The rearrangement uses TRBV27 and TRBJ2-2; the D gene is possibly TRBD2 (5 bases). The CDR3 contains 14 residues. V gave up 1 base and J gave up 6 bases, with 9 bases separating them. Germline CDR1 and CDR2: MNHEY and SMNVEV (reference sequence). The CDR3 DNA follows: TGTGCCAGCAGTTTATTGATGGGAGCCGGGGAGCTGTTTTTT. Encoded protein: CASSLLMGAGELFF.

The J gene is TRBJ1-5, the V gene TRBV6-5, with D maybe TRBD1 (5 bases). V was trimmed by 6 bases and J by 6 bases, leaving 12 bases between them. CDR3 length equals 13 residues. Germline CDR1 MNHEY, CDR2 SVGAGI. For the CDR3, the DNA is TGTGCCAGCAGACAGGAATTATTTCAGCCCCAGCATTTT. Protein: CASRQELFQPQHF.

This clonotype was detected ten times or more. The chain couples TRBV7-4 to TRBJ1-5, with TRBD1 matching over 9 bases. The V gene's germline CDR1 is SGHVT and CDR2 SQSDAQ. This CDR3 spans 14 amino acids. Trimming removed 8 bases from V and 3 bases from J; junction bases left unmatched: 5. The CDR3 loop reads CASDDRGINQPQHF. In DNA form, the CDR3 reads TGTGCCAGCGATGACAGGGGGATCAATCAGCCCCAGCATTTT.

This clonotype was detected only a few times. The V and J genes are TRBV15 and TRBJ2-1; tentative D call: TRBD1 (6 bases). V lost 2 bases and J 5 bases, leaving 13 bases between the germline ends. The germline CDR1 and CDR2 sequences are LNHNV and YYDKDF (reference sequence). The length of the CDR3 is 15 residues. CDR3 coding DNA: TGTGCCACCAGCAGAACAGGGTTCGGAGACAATGAGCAGTTCTTC. This sequence encodes CATSRTGFGDNEQFF.

This clonotype was observed a few times. CDR3 nucleotides: TGCGCCAGCAGCACGTCGACAGACTCCTACGAGCAGTACTTC. Its translation is CASSTSTDSYEQYF. This sequence joins TRBV5-1 and TRBJ2-7, with D possibly TRBD1 on 5 matching bases. CDR1 is SGHRS, CDR2 YFSETQ, per germline. V lost 4 bases, J lost 0 bases, and 11 bases lay in between. This CDR3 has 14 residues.

This clonotype was recorded many times. The chain couples TRBV28 to TRBJ2-1; TRBD2 matches at 13 bases. The CDR3 consists of 14 residues. Germline CDR1 MDHEN, CDR2 SYDVKM. After removal of 8 bases from V and 8 bases from J, the junction contained 6 bases not matched to a gene. Here the CDR3 reads CASRRTSGGYEQFF. The CDR3 DNA reads as TGTGCCAGCCGGAGGACTAGCGGGGGCTATGAGCAGTTCTTC.

This clonotype has more than one count but fewer than ten. This chain uses TRBV3-1 with TRBJ1-2; D is unresolved. The CDR3 is 14 residues long. Germline-derived CDR1 and CDR2 are LGHDT and YNNKEL (reference sequence). Deletions cut 0 bases from V and 2 bases from J, with 7 bases between. The CDR3 spells CASSQDLANYGYTF. CDR3 nucleotide sequence: TGTGCCAGCAGCCAAGATCTAGCAAACTATGGCTACACCTTC.

This clonotype occurred a few times. J is TRBJ1-2 and V is TRBV4-3; no definite D call. The germline V and J ends were trimmed by 0 bases and 2 bases, with 7 bases remaining between them. Germline V gene sequence: CDR1 LGHNA, CDR2 YSLEER. The CDR3 runs 14 residues. The CDR3 reads CASSQDIGNYGYTF. The DNA of the CDR3 is TGCGCCAGCAGCCAAGATATTGGGAACTATGGCTACACCTTC.

This clonotype has a count of ten or more. CDR3 region: CASSRSDRDRYGYTF. CDR3 in DNA: TGTGCCAGCAGCCGATCCGACAGGGACCGCTATGGCTACACCTTC. V and J are TRBV7-2 and TRBJ1-2; TRBD1 aligns across 7 bases. From germline, CDR1 is SGHTA and CDR2 FQGNSA. Unmatched junction bases numbered 10, after V lost 5 bases and J lost 4 bases. The CDR3 has 15 residues.

This clonotype was counted ten times or more. The chain uses TRBV20-1 and TRBJ1-1, with D possibly being TRBD1 (6 bases). Per the germline V gene, CDR1 is DFQATT and CDR2 is SNEGSKA (reference sequence). The CDR3 runs 11 residues. V was trimmed by 3 bases and J by 12 bases, leaving 14 bases between them. The CDR3 spells CSARKNRDTFF. DNA for the CDR3: TGCAGTGCTAGGAAGAACAGGGATACTTTCTTT.

This clonotype was found many times. This sequence joins TRBV7-2 and TRBJ1-5; TRBD1 might be the D (5 bases). The germline V gene has CDR1 SGHTA and CDR2 FQGNSA. The CDR3 contains 15 residues. The ends were cut back, 5 bases at V and 9 bases at J, with 20 bases in the middle. In DNA, the CDR3 is TGTGCCAGCAGCCCGGACGGGGGTCGTATAGGGCCCCAGCATTTT. This codes for CASSPDGGRIGPQHF. Complete variable domain (other parts from reference TRBV7-2 and TRBJ1-5): GAGVSQSPSNKVTEKGKDVELRCDPISGHTALYWYRQSLGQGLEFLIYFQGNSAPDKSGLPSDRFSAERTGGSVSTLTIQRTQQEDSAVYLCASSPDGGRIGPQHFGDGTRLSIL.

This clonotype was counted at least ten times. The CDR3 reads CASSPQSEKLFF. The CDR3, as DNA: TGTGCCAGCAGCCCCCAGTCTGAAAAACTGTTTTTT. The chain couples TRBV11-2 to TRBJ1-4; D not certain. The CDR3 is 12 residues long. V lost 5 bases, J lost 7 bases, and 8 bases lay in between. Germline V gene sequence: CDR1 SGHAT, CDR2 FQNNGV.

This clonotype was detected many times. This sequence joins TRBV11-2 and TRBJ2-6; no definite D call. V shed 4 bases and J shed 0 bases, with 10 bases lying between them. In germline, CDR1 is SGHAT, CDR2 FQNNGV. The CDR3 runs to 16 residues. For the CDR3, the DNA is TGTGCCAGCAGCTCCGGACGGGTCTCTGGGGCCAACGTCCTGACTTTC. Translated, it gives CASSSGRVSGANVLTF.

This clonotype has a count of ten or more. The chain links TRBV18 to TRBJ2-2; D gene ambiguous. The CDR3 has 16 residues. Germline CDR1 reads KGHSH; CDR2 reads LQKENI. V dropped 3 bases and J dropped 4 bases, with 15 bases sitting between them. The CDR3 sequence: CASSPELGFVTGELFF. CDR3 in DNA: TGTGCCAGCTCACCCGAACTGGGTTTCGTCACCGGGGAGCTGTTTTTT.

In its sample, this clonotype was seen many times. The J gene is TRBJ1-2, the V gene TRBV7-8, with 11 bases lining up with TRBD1. The CDR3 consists of 16 residues. V trimming: 3 bases; J trimming: 8 bases; junction bases outside the gene matches: 11. Per germline, CDR1 SGHVS and CDR2 FQNEAQ. The CDR3 DNA follows: TGTGCCAGCAGCTTCGGACAGGGGGCTAGTTTGAGAGGCTACACCTTC. Encoded protein: CASSFGQGASLRGYTF. Complete variable domain (other parts from reference TRBV7-8 and TRBJ1-2): GAGVSQSPRYKVAKRGQDVALRCDPISGHVSLFWYQQALGQGPEFLTYFQNEAQLDKSGLPSDRFFAERPEGSVSTLKIQRTQQEDSAVYLCASSFGQGASLRGYTFGSGTRLTVV.

Ten or more counts support this clonotype. The chain carries TRBV7-9 and TRBJ1-1; D gene unclear. This CDR3 contains 15 residues. V lost 5 bases, J lost 2 bases, and 15 bases lay in between. CDR1 SEHNR and CDR2 FQNEAQ come from the germline V gene (reference sequence). This CDR3 is CASSARQGSNTEAFF. The CDR3 DNA is TGTGCCAGCAGCGCCCGACAAGGGAGCAACACTGAAGCTTTCTTT.

The table lists this clonotype with many counts. At one of its ends the junction is not consistent with the germline gene, which may arise from a read error. This chain links TRBV7-9 with TRBJ2-1; no definite D call. The CDR3 covers 10 residues. Per the germline V gene, CDR1 is SEHNR and CDR2 is FQNEAQ (reference sequence). CDR3 sequence: CASGFNEQFF. The CDR3 bases are TGTGCCAGCGGCTTCAATGAGCAGTTCTTC.

In its sample, this clonotype was seen many times. The chain has TRBV7-2 and TRBJ2-7; D gene uncertain. Trimming took 8 bases from V and 4 from J, leaving 18 bases between them. Germline V gene data show CDR1 as SGHTA and CDR2 as FQGNSA. This CDR3 has 14 residues. The CDR3 nucleotides read TGTGCCAGCCGTTTACGAGCCGACACTTACGAGCAGTACTTC. Protein sequence: CASRLRADTYEQYF.

The V and J genes are TRBV19 and TRBJ1-4, with D maybe TRBD1 (5 bases). The V end was cut by 8 bases, the J end by 3 bases, with 16 bases between. Per germline, CDR1 LNHDA and CDR2 SQIVND (reference sequence). The CDR3 loop spans 15 amino acids. The CDR3 loop reads CASAGLTGANEKLFF. The CDR3 DNA reads TGTGCCAGTGCCGGACTCACGGGGGCTAATGAAAAACTGTTTTTT. The full variable domain, its missing parts supplied by reference TRBV19 and TRBJ1-4, is DGGITQSPKYLFRKEGQNVTLSCEQNLNHDAMYWYRQDPGQGLRLIYYSQIVNDFQKGDIAEGYSVSREKKESFPLTVTSAQKNPTAFYLCASAGLTGANEKLFFGSGTQLSVL.